This is a list of T cell receptor beta chains from one sample in a study of CD8 T cells in ankylosing spondylitis. TCRdb used MiXCR to reprocess the 5' RACE reads, holding one entry per CDR3 protein. The table has almost 250,000 distinct CDR3 sequences, 32% seen once. Sequenced sample: blood, either unsorted or a sorted T cell fraction (not recorded which). Receptor source: a male donor with ankylosing spondylitis or in good health (not recorded which). CDR3s include the opening cysteine and the closing phenylalanine or tryptophan. The D gene is left open where the match is weak. Some rows have no size entry. The others give once, few or many, or a class for an expanded clone.

j_call: TRBJ1-6
cdr3_length: 14
d_call: TRBD1
clone_size: many
v_call: TRBV5-6
cdr3_aa: CASSTGQGNSPLHF
cdr3_nt: TGTGCCAGCAGCACAGGACAGGGGAATTCACCCCTCCACTTT

j_call: TRBJ2-1
cdr3_length: 15
d_call: TRBD1
clone_size: .
v_call: TRBV25-1
cdr3_aa: CASSPQTGGRAEQFF
cdr3_nt: TGTGCCAGCAGTCCCCAGACAGGGGGCAGAGCTGAGCAGTTCTTC

j_call: TRBJ2-1
cdr3_length: 15
d_call: .
clone_size: few
v_call: TRBV20-1
cdr3_aa: CSAPISYTYYNEQFF
cdr3_nt: TGCAGTGCTCCAATTAGCTATACCTACTACAATGAGCAGTTCTTC

j_call: TRBJ2-5
cdr3_length: 15
d_call: .
clone_size: .
v_call: TRBV7-6
cdr3_aa: CASSQTRGGQETQYF
cdr3_nt: TGTGCCAGCAGCCAGACTCGTGGGGGGCAAGAGACCCAGTACTTC

j_call: TRBJ1-1
cdr3_length: 13
d_call: .
clone_size: few
v_call: TRBV15
cdr3_aa: CATSREEEQKAFF
cdr3_nt: TGTGCCACCAGCAGAGAAGAGGAACAGAAAGCTTTCTTT

j_call: TRBJ2-5
cdr3_length: 11
d_call: .
clone_size: .
v_call: TRBV24-1
cdr3_aa: CATSEQETQYF
cdr3_nt: TGTGCCACCAGTGAGCAAGAGACCCAGTACTTC

j_call: TRBJ2-1
cdr3_length: 12
d_call: .
clone_size: .
v_call: TRBV7-6
cdr3_aa: CASSLVKNEQFF
cdr3_nt: TGTGCCAGCAGCTTAGTGAAGAATGAGCAGTTCTTC

j_call: TRBJ2-7
cdr3_length: 14
d_call: .
clone_size: few
v_call: TRBV6-2/TRBV6-3
cdr3_aa: CASIYREGALEQYF
cdr3_nt: TGTGCCAGCATTTACAGGGAAGGGGCTCTCGAGCAGTACTTC

j_call: TRBJ2-1
cdr3_length: 14
d_call: TRBD1
clone_size: few
v_call: TRBV12-3/TRBV12-4
cdr3_aa: CASSLRDRAYEQFF
cdr3_nt: TGTGCCAGCAGCCTCCGGGACAGGGCCTATGAGCAGTTCTTC

j_call: TRBJ2-7
cdr3_length: 15
d_call: .
clone_size: few
v_call: TRBV12-3/TRBV12-4
cdr3_aa: CASNLRGTVTDEQYF
cdr3_nt: TGTGCCAGCAACCTCCGGGGGACGGTGACGGACGAGCAGTACTTC

j_call: TRBJ1-2
cdr3_length: 13
d_call: .
clone_size: .
v_call: TRBV10-2
cdr3_aa: CATMGGHGDGYTF
cdr3_nt: TGCGCCACCATGGGAGGACATGGCGATGGCTACACCTTC

j_call: TRBJ2-7
cdr3_length: 13
d_call: .
clone_size: .
v_call: TRBV5-6
cdr3_aa: CASSMRGTYEQYF
cdr3_nt: TGTGCCAGCAGCATGAGAGGGACGTACGAGCAGTACTTC

j_call: TRBJ2-1
cdr3_length: 18
d_call: TRBD2
clone_size: .
v_call: TRBV28
cdr3_aa: CASSLRTSGGASYGEQFF
cdr3_nt: TGTGCCAGCAGTTTAAGAACTAGCGGGGGGGCATCTTACGGCGAGCAGTTCTTC

j_call: TRBJ2-5
cdr3_length: 15
d_call: TRBD2
clone_size: .
v_call: TRBV7-2
cdr3_aa: CASSSRTSGQETQYF
cdr3_nt: TGTGCCAGCAGCTCGAGGACTAGCGGCCAAGAGACCCAGTACTTC

j_call: TRBJ2-5
cdr3_length: 14
d_call: TRBD1
clone_size: .
v_call: TRBV20-1
cdr3_aa: CSASDRGRGETQYF
cdr3_nt: TGCAGTGCTAGCGACAGGGGGCGCGGGGAGACCCAGTACTTC

j_call: TRBJ2-3
cdr3_length: 14
d_call: TRBD1
clone_size: many
v_call: TRBV20-1
cdr3_aa: CSAIGGTSTDTQYF
cdr3_nt: TGCAGTGCCATAGGGGGCACTAGCACAGATACGCAGTATTTT

j_call: TRBJ2-7
cdr3_length: 14
d_call: TRBD1
clone_size: .
v_call: TRBV5-6
cdr3_aa: CASSWGTGSYEQYF
cdr3_nt: TGTGCCAGCAGCTGGGGGACAGGCTCCTACGAGCAGTACTTC

j_call: TRBJ2-7
cdr3_length: 14
d_call: .
clone_size: many
v_call: TRBV6-5
cdr3_aa: CASSYSEEAYEQYF
cdr3_nt: TGTGCCAGCAGTTATTCGGAAGAAGCCTACGAGCAGTACTTC

j_call: TRBJ1-2
cdr3_length: 15
d_call: TRBD1
clone_size: .
v_call: TRBV7-2
cdr3_aa: CATRDSPSIYYGYTF
cdr3_nt: TGTGCCACCCGGGACAGCCCTTCCATTTACTATGGCTACACCTTC

j_call: TRBJ2-2
cdr3_length: 15
d_call: .
clone_size: .
v_call: TRBV21-1
cdr3_aa: CASRKPEGNTGELFF
cdr3_nt: TGTGCCAGCAGGAAGCCCGAGGGGAACACCGGGGAGCTGTTTTTT

j_call: TRBJ2-3
cdr3_length: 15
d_call: TRBD2
clone_size: .
v_call: TRBV27
cdr3_aa: CASMGLAGGLDTQYF
cdr3_nt: TGTGCCAGCATGGGACTAGCGGGGGGGCTGGATACGCAGTATTTT

j_call: TRBJ2-5
cdr3_length: 14
d_call: .
clone_size: few
v_call: TRBV6-1
cdr3_aa: CASSPIPGVETQYF
cdr3_nt: TGTGCCAGCAGCCCCATCCCGGGAGTAGAGACCCAGTACTTC

j_call: TRBJ2-3
cdr3_length: 13
d_call: .
clone_size: .
v_call: TRBV20-1
cdr3_aa: CSVYRVSTDTQYF
cdr3_nt: TGCAGTGTCTACAGGGTCTCCACAGATACGCAGTATTTT

j_call: TRBJ1-1
cdr3_length: 11
d_call: .
clone_size: few
v_call: TRBV29-1
cdr3_aa: CSVVWGAEAFF
cdr3_nt: TGCAGCGTTGTTTGGGGGGCTGAAGCTTTCTTT

j_call: TRBJ2-3
cdr3_length: 16
d_call: TRBD1
clone_size: .
v_call: TRBV15
cdr3_aa: CATSAYRDRVSDTQYF
cdr3_nt: TGTGCCACCAGCGCCTACCGGGACAGGGTTTCAGATACGCAGTATTTT

j_call: TRBJ2-7
cdr3_length: 16
d_call: TRBD2
clone_size: few
v_call: TRBV20-1
cdr3_aa: CSAPGRPSGISYEQYF
cdr3_nt: TGCAGTGCACCAGGTCGCCCTAGCGGTATATCCTACGAGCAGTACTTC

j_call: TRBJ1-2
cdr3_length: 15
d_call: .
clone_size: few
v_call: TRBV12-3/TRBV12-4
cdr3_aa: CASSFGGRALDGYTF
cdr3_nt: TGTGCCAGCAGTTTTGGGGGCAGGGCCCTGGATGGCTACACCTTC

j_call: TRBJ2-5
cdr3_length: 14
d_call: .
clone_size: .
v_call: TRBV25-1
cdr3_aa: CASSDNKLQETQYF
cdr3_nt: TGTGCCAGCAGTGATAATAAGCTCCAAGAGACCCAGTACTTC

j_call: TRBJ2-7
cdr3_length: 15
d_call: TRBD1
clone_size: .
v_call: TRBV12-3/TRBV12-4
cdr3_aa: CASSASRTGVFTEYF
cdr3_nt: TGTGCCAGCAGCGCCTCTCGGACAGGGGTTTTCACGGAGTACTTC

j_call: TRBJ2-3
cdr3_length: 13
d_call: .
clone_size: once
v_call: TRBV12-3/TRBV12-4
cdr3_aa: CASSPPGPNTQYF
cdr3_nt: TGTGCCAGCAGCCCCCCGGGCCCTAATACGCAGTATTTT

j_call: TRBJ1-1
cdr3_length: 17
d_call: .
clone_size: .
v_call: TRBV12-3/TRBV12-4
cdr3_aa: CASSRRRPTGGDTEAFF
cdr3_nt: TGTGCCAGCAGTCGCAGACGACCGACAGGAGGGGACACTGAAGCTTTCTTT

j_call: TRBJ2-7
cdr3_length: 13
d_call: .
clone_size: few
v_call: TRBV3-1
cdr3_aa: CASRQGLSYEQYF
cdr3_nt: TGTGCCAGCAGACAAGGGCTTTCCTACGAGCAGTACTTC

j_call: TRBJ2-3
cdr3_length: 16
d_call: .
clone_size: .
v_call: TRBV5-1
cdr3_aa: CASSLWPGASTDTQYF
cdr3_nt: TGCGCCAGCAGCTTGTGGCCGGGGGCGAGCACAGATACGCAGTATTTT

j_call: TRBJ2-3
cdr3_length: 15
d_call: .
clone_size: .
v_call: TRBV28
cdr3_aa: CASSFGGRETDTQYF
cdr3_nt: TGTGCCAGCAGTTTTGGGGGGCGTGAAACAGATACGCAGTATTTT

j_call: TRBJ2-5
cdr3_length: 13
d_call: .
clone_size: few
v_call: TRBV6-5
cdr3_aa: CASSYDSQETQYF
cdr3_nt: TGTGCCAGCAGTTACGACAGCCAAGAGACCCAGTACTTC

j_call: TRBJ2-3
cdr3_length: 16
d_call: .
clone_size: .
v_call: TRBV3-1
cdr3_aa: CASSSGTRPSTDTQYF
cdr3_nt: TGTGCCAGCAGCTCCGGGACTCGACCTAGCACAGATACGCAGTATTTT

j_call: TRBJ2-3
cdr3_length: 15
d_call: .
clone_size: .
v_call: TRBV27
cdr3_aa: CASQLAGTPTDTQYF
cdr3_nt: TGTGCCAGCCAACTAGCTGGGACACCCACAGATACGCAGTATTTT

j_call: TRBJ1-3
cdr3_length: 12
d_call: .
clone_size: many
v_call: TRBV29-1
cdr3_aa: CSVAFSGNTIYF
cdr3_nt: TGCAGCGTCGCCTTCTCTGGAAACACCATATATTTT

j_call: TRBJ2-1
cdr3_length: 14
d_call: .
clone_size: few
v_call: TRBV7-9
cdr3_aa: CASSLGVGDNEQFF
cdr3_nt: TGTGCCAGCAGCTTAGGAGTGGGAGACAATGAGCAGTTCTTC

j_call: TRBJ1-2
cdr3_length: 16
d_call: .
clone_size: .
v_call: TRBV7-6
cdr3_aa: CASSSFTRDGDYGYTF
cdr3_nt: TGTGCCAGCAGCTCATTCACCAGGGACGGTGACTATGGCTACACCTTC

j_call: TRBJ2-5
cdr3_length: 13
d_call: .
clone_size: .
v_call: TRBV12-3/TRBV12-4
cdr3_aa: CASSLEPGQTQYF
cdr3_nt: TGTGCCAGCAGTTTAGAGCCAGGCCAGACCCAGTACTTC

j_call: TRBJ2-7
cdr3_length: 14
d_call: TRBD1
clone_size: few
v_call: TRBV19
cdr3_aa: CASSAGQGPYEQYF
cdr3_nt: TGTGCCAGTAGTGCGGGACAGGGACCCTACGAGCAGTACTTC

j_call: TRBJ2-7
cdr3_length: 13
d_call: TRBD1
clone_size: .
v_call: TRBV3-1
cdr3_aa: CASSQTGTDGQYF
cdr3_nt: TGTGCCAGCAGCCAAACCGGGACAGACGGGCAGTACTTC

j_call: TRBJ2-7
cdr3_length: 15
d_call: .
clone_size: few
v_call: TRBV12-3/TRBV12-4
cdr3_aa: CASSHGRGSSYEQYF
cdr3_nt: TGTGCCAGCAGTCACGGACGGGGGTCGTCCTACGAGCAGTACTTC

j_call: TRBJ1-1
cdr3_length: 17
d_call: TRBD1
clone_size: .
v_call: TRBV5-1
cdr3_aa: CASSITGTGKGSTEAFF
cdr3_nt: TGCGCCAGCAGCATAACCGGGACAGGGAAGGGGAGCACTGAAGCTTTCTTT

j_call: TRBJ1-6
cdr3_length: 15
d_call: .
clone_size: few
v_call: TRBV6-4
cdr3_aa: CASSRHPLYNSPLHF
cdr3_nt: TGTGCCAGCAGTCGGCACCCTCTCTATAATTCACCCCTCCACTTT

j_call: TRBJ2-3
cdr3_length: 17
d_call: TRBD2
clone_size: .
v_call: TRBV28
cdr3_aa: CASSAPTSGGGTDTQYF
cdr3_nt: TGTGCCAGCAGTGCCCCCACTAGCGGGGGGGGCACAGATACGCAGTATTTT

j_call: TRBJ2-5
cdr3_length: 15
d_call: TRBD2
clone_size: once
v_call: TRBV5-1
cdr3_aa: CASSRWTSGAETQYF
cdr3_nt: TGCGCCAGCAGCCGATGGACTAGCGGTGCGGAGACCCAGTACTTC

j_call: TRBJ1-1
cdr3_length: 14
d_call: TRBD1
clone_size: few
v_call: TRBV20-1
cdr3_aa: CSAERDSMNTEAFF
cdr3_nt: TGCAGTGCTGAGCGGGACAGCATGAACACTGAAGCTTTCTTT

j_call: TRBJ1-3
cdr3_length: 15
d_call: TRBD1
clone_size: .
v_call: TRBV7-9
cdr3_aa: CASSSRDSAGNTIYF
cdr3_nt: TGTGCCAGCAGCTCCCGGGACAGCGCGGGAAACACCATATATTTT

j_call: TRBJ2-3
cdr3_length: 12
d_call: .
clone_size: .
v_call: TRBV29-1
cdr3_aa: CSVEDDRDTQYF
cdr3_nt: TGCAGCGTTGAAGATGACAGGGATACGCAGTATTTT

j_call: TRBJ1-6
cdr3_length: 13
d_call: .
clone_size: few
v_call: TRBV10-3
cdr3_aa: CATQTARNSPLHF
cdr3_nt: TGTGCCACCCAGACAGCCCGGAATTCACCCCTCCACTTT

j_call: TRBJ2-2
cdr3_length: 18
d_call: TRBD1
clone_size: few
v_call: TRBV10-3
cdr3_aa: CAIRKGASPSSLTGELFF
cdr3_nt: TGTGCCATCAGAAAGGGGGCTTCTCCGTCGTCCTTGACCGGGGAGCTGTTTTTT

j_call: TRBJ1-2
cdr3_length: 15
d_call: .
clone_size: .
v_call: TRBV6-2/TRBV6-3
cdr3_aa: CASSYSFQMSYGYTF
cdr3_nt: TGTGCCAGCAGTTACTCTTTCCAGATGAGCTATGGCTACACCTTC

j_call: TRBJ2-1
cdr3_length: 13
d_call: .
clone_size: .
v_call: TRBV14
cdr3_aa: CASSQAPDNEQFF
cdr3_nt: TGTGCCAGCAGCCAAGCGCCCGACAATGAGCAGTTCTTC